Listed here are 12 T cell receptor beta chains from one sample, sequenced in a study of PD-L1 blockade in urothelial cancer. As to time point: pretreatment peripheral blood. Profiled with immunoSEQ multiplex PCR; TCRdb holds only in-frame clones, not every one. The data hold about 79,000 clones, with 85% observed a single time. The sequencing here drew on PBMCs, taken around atezolizumab (anti-PD-L1) treatment. The receptors shown here come from a man in his forties with urothelial cancer.

The chain joins TRBV11-2 to TRBJ2-1, with D maybe TRBD2 (5 bases). The V and J ends lost 2 bases and 9 bases respectively, with 23 bases between them. Germline loops: CDR1 SGHAT, CDR2 FQNNGV. The CDR3 length is 17 residues. DNA for the CDR3: TGTGCCAGCAGCTTAAACCCCGGCTGGGAGAAGAGCGTTGAGCAGTTCTTC. Its translation: CASSLNPGWEKSVEQFF.

The chain carries TRBV30 and TRBJ2-3, with a possible D match to TRBD1 (5 bases). Deletions cut 6 bases from V and 7 bases from J, with 23 bases between. Per germline, CDR1 GTSNPN and CDR2 SVGIG (reference sequence). CDR3 size: 15 residues. CDR3 sequence reads: CACTSRGISGNTQYF. CDR3 in DNA: TGTGCCTGTACCTCTAGGGGCATAAGTGGGAATACGCAGTATTTT.

The chain is built from TRBV19 and TRBJ2-5; possible D gene TRBD1, 6 bases. Germline assignment: CDR1 LNHDA and CDR2 SQIVND (reference sequence). The ends were cut back, 10 bases at V and 5 bases at J, with 17 bases in the middle. CDR3 length equals 13 residues. The CDR3 nucleotides read TGTGCCACCGTGGGGGCCCTGGGCGAGACCCAGTACTTC. The encoded protein is CATVGALGETQYF.

The rearrangement uses TRBV30 and TRBJ1-3, with 7 bases lining up with TRBD1. Germline lookup yields CDR1 GTSNPN and CDR2 SVGIG (reference sequence). This CDR3 has 14 residues. The V segment lost 3 bases and the J segment 2 bases; nucleotides outside the gene matches: 4. This CDR3 reads CAWRLRGTGNTIYF. The CDR3 nucleotides read TGTGCCTGGAGACTCAGGGGGACTGGAAACACCATATATTTT. Full variable domain (remainder filled in from reference TRBV30 and TRBJ1-3): SQTIHQWPATLVQPVGSPLSLECTVEGTSNPNLYWYRQAAGRGLQLLFYSVGIGQISSEVPQNLSASRPQDRQFILSSKKLLLSDSGFYLCAWRLRGTGNTIYFGEGSWLTVV.

This clone was found once. V gene TRBV7-9 combines with J gene TRBJ2-1; TRBD2 matches 7 bases. The CDR3 sequence is 16 residues long. Trimming took 5 bases from V and 4 from J; bases not matched to a gene: 11. Germline V gene data show CDR1 as SEHNR and CDR2 as FQNEAQ (reference sequence). The CDR3 nucleotides read TGTGCCAGCAGCCCCCGGGGAGGGAGGGCGTACAATGAGCAGTTCTTC. As protein: CASSPRGGRAYNEQFF. The full variable domain, completed using reference TRBV7-9 and TRBJ2-1, is DTGVSQNPRHKITKRGQNVTFRCDPISEHNRLYWYRQTLGQGPEFLTYFQNEAQLEKSRLLSDRFSAERPKGSFSTLEIQRTEQGDSAMYLCASSPRGGRAYNEQFFGPGTRLTVL.

Regarding this clone: Relative to the germline gene, one junction end is altered; a read error may explain this. The chain couples TRBV7-7 to TRBJ1-1, with D unresolved. CDR1 SSHAT and CDR2 FNYEAQ come from the germline V gene (reference sequence). The CDR3 extends over 13 amino acids. The CDR3 sequence: CASSFATDTEAFF. The CDR3 DNA follows: TGTGCTAGCAGCTTTGCAACGGACACTGAAGCTTTCTTT.

The CDR3, as DNA: TGTGCTAGTGGTCCACGGACTAGCGGGAGTGAGCAGTACTTC. This encodes CASGPRTSGSEQYF. The V call is TRBV12-5, the J call TRBJ2-7, with TRBD2 identical over 13 bases. Germline V CDR1 and CDR2: LGHNT, FRNRAP. The CDR3 consists of 14 residues. V was pared by 5 bases and J by 7 bases, with 5 bases of the junction left unmatched. The whole variable domain, filled in from reference TRBV12-5 and TRBJ2-7, reads DARVTQTPRHKVTEMGQEVTMRCQPILGHNTVFWYRQTMMQGLELLAYFRNRAPLDDSGMPKDRFSAEMPDATLATLKIQPSEPRDSAVYFCASGPRTSGSEQYFGPGTRLTVT.

CDR3 nucleotides: TGCGCCAGCACCCGGGGTAGGACAGATACGCAGTATTTT. Translating it yields CASTRGRTDTQYF. The V and J genes are TRBV5-1 and TRBJ2-3; D is possibly TRBD2 (5 bases). CDR1 and CDR2 (germline): SGHRS, YFSETQ. The CDR3 loop spans 13 amino acids. V was pared by 6 bases and J by 3 bases, with 11 bases between. The variable domain in full, with the rest retrieved from reference TRBV5-1 and TRBJ2-3, is KAGVTQTPRYLIKTRGQQVTLSCSPISGHRSVSWYQQTPGQGLQFLFEYFSETQRNKGNFPGRFSGRQFSNSRSEMNVSTLELGDSALYLCASTRGRTDTQYFGPGTRLTVL.

V usage is TRBV6-5 and J usage is TRBJ2-7; TRBD2 matches 11 bases. Trimming took 5 bases from V and 8 from J; bases not matched to a gene: 8. Germline CDR1 reads MNHEY; CDR2 reads SVGAGI. The CDR3 totals 14 residues. CDR3 amino acids: CASSHTSGREKQYF. CDR3 DNA sequence: TGTGCCAGCAGTCACACTAGCGGGAGAGAAAAGCAGTACTTC.

This clone has only a few counts. The chain employs TRBV27 and TRBJ2-1; D possibly corresponds to TRBD1 (5 bases). This CDR3 has 15 amino acids. Trimming pared 3 bases from V and 3 bases from J, leaving 12 bases between. The germline V gene encodes CDR1 MNHEY and CDR2 SMNVEV (reference sequence). The CDR3 bases are TGTGCCAGCAGTTTTCGGGCAGGGAACTACAATGAGCAGTTCTTC. It is translated as CASSFRAGNYNEQFF.

V and J are TRBV6-1 and TRBJ2-5; maybe TRBD2 (6 bases). Germline V gene data show CDR1 as MNHNS and CDR2 as SASEGT. CDR3 length equals 14 residues. Trimming stripped 8 bases from V and 5 bases from J, with 18 bases between. CDR3 DNA: TGTGCCAGCGAGAACCTAGCGTCGAGTGAGACCCAGTACTTC. This gives the protein CASENLASSETQYF.

The chain uses TRBV5-5 and TRBJ2-2, with TRBD1 as a possible D gene (6 bases). The CDR3 has 14 amino acids. Between the trimmed V and J ends, which lost 4 bases and 5 bases, there was a span of 12 bases. Germline CDR1 and CDR2: SGHKS and YYEKEE (reference sequence). This CDR3 reads CASSPEGVTGELFF. CDR3 in DNA: TGTGCCAGCAGCCCCGAGGGGGTTACCGGGGAGCTGTTTTTT.